A single sample is the source of the 9 T cell receptor beta chains below, sequenced in a study of siplizumab effects on memory and regulatory T cells. This table comes from immunoSEQ multiplex PCR, and its TCRdb copy is limited to in-frame clones, with some not included. The sample contains around 100,000 clones, about 91% of which appear only once. The sample taken for sequencing was CD4+ T cells sorted from blood. The receptors come from a human donor in good health. Some clones in this sample may be carry-over from other donors' samples.

The V gene is TRBV6-5, the J gene TRBJ2-1; maybe TRBD2 (5 bases). V was trimmed by 7 bases and J by 0 bases, leaving 10 bases between them. The V gene's germline CDR1 is MNHEY and CDR2 SVGAGI. The CDR3 extends over 14 amino acids. DNA for the CDR3: TGTGCCAGCAAGAGCGGTAGCTCCTACAATGAGCAGTTCTTC. Amino acid sequence: CASKSGSSYNEQFF.

This chain connects TRBV7-3 to TRBJ2-5; D might be TRBD1 (6 bases). With 4 bases removed from V and 1 base from J, the gap between germline ends came to 10 bases. CDR3 length: 14 amino acids. Germline assignment: CDR1 SGHTA and CDR2 FQGTGA. CDR3 protein: CASSSVGGQETQYF. In DNA form, the CDR3 reads TGTGCCAGCAGCTCGGTAGGGGGCCAAGAGACCCAGTACTTC.

V is TRBV10-1 and J is TRBJ2-3; 10 bases match TRBD2. Per the germline V gene, CDR1 is WNHNN and CDR2 is SYGVQD (reference sequence). The V and J ends lost 6 bases and 4 bases, in that order; junction bases with no gene match: 10. This CDR3 is built from 16 residues. The CDR3 protein is CASSPRSGRSADTQYF. CDR3 nucleotides: TGCGCCAGCAGCCCACGTAGCGGGAGGTCGGCAGATACGCAGTATTTT.

The rearrangement joins TRBV2 to TRBJ2-5; TRBD1 is a possible D gene (7 bases). The V gene lost 4 bases and the J gene lost 4 bases, with 13 bases spanning the gap. The CDR3 extends over 14 amino acids. CDR1 SNHLY and CDR2 FYNNEI come from the germline V gene. The CDR3 protein is CASSVGQGGETQYF. Written as DNA, the CDR3 is TGTGCCAGCAGTGTAGGGCAGGGGGGAGAGACCCAGTACTTC.

The CDR3: CASSGRRVSGSSYNEQFF. The CDR3 DNA sequence: TGTGCCAGCAGCGGCCGACGCGTGAGCGGGAGCTCCTACAATGAGCAGTTCTTC. This rearrangement joins TRBV9 to TRBJ2-1; TRBD2 matches at 8 bases. Per germline, CDR1 SGDLS and CDR2 YYNGEE. The CDR3 consists of 18 residues. The V segment lost 3 bases and the J segment 0 bases; nucleotides outside the gene matches: 11.

The CDR3 DNA reads as TGTGCCAGCAGCTTGAAGGGGACCCCCCAGGAGCAGTACTTC. It yields the protein CASSLKGTPQEQYF. The chain recombines TRBV7-9 with TRBJ2-7; either TRBD1 or TRBD2 may supply D (5 bases each). This CDR3 has 14 amino acids. Germline CDR1 SEHNR, CDR2 FQNEAQ (reference sequence). Trimming took off 3 bases at V and 7 bases at J, with 16 bases between the two ends.

This chain joins TRBV2 and TRBJ2-5, with 10 bases fitting TRBD1. Losses at the gene ends were 7 bases for V and 5 bases for J; bases not matched to a gene: 10. The CDR3 length is 15 residues. Per germline, CDR1 SNHLY and CDR2 FYNNEI. The CDR3 sequence: CASTLDRGRLETQYF. The CDR3 coding sequence is TGTGCCAGCACTTTAGACAGGGGGCGGCTGGAGACCCAGTACTTC.

The V gene is TRBV5-4, the J gene TRBJ2-7; 10 bases are shared with TRBD2. V shed 4 bases and J 3 bases; nucleotides not matched to a gene: 13. Germline CDR1 reads SGHNT; CDR2 reads YYREEE (reference sequence). The CDR3 runs to 17 residues. DNA of the CDR3: TGTGCCAGCAGCCTAAGAATTGCGGCTAGCGGGAGCTACGAGCAGTACTTC. It is translated as CASSLRIAASGSYEQYF.

The rearrangement joins TRBV9 to TRBJ2-1, with a possible D match to TRBD2 (5 bases). V lost 4 bases, J lost 4 bases, and 15 bases lay in between. The CDR3 runs to 15 residues. Germline CDR1 and CDR2: SGDLS and YYNGEE. The CDR3 nucleotides read TGTGCCAGCAGCCTCGGCCGGGGTGGATACAATGAGCAGTTCTTC. Amino acids: CASSLGRGGYNEQFF.